A single T cell receptor beta chain is shown here with its context. Germline V gene sequence: CDR1 SQVTM, CDR2 ANQGSEA. Trimming removed 4 bases at V and 5 bases at J, with 9 bases between. The CDR3 has 12 amino acids. This sample is drawn from a study of shared clonotypes between healthy human individuals. In the study overall: A couple of women and a few men aged 18 to 49 made up the donors.

The repertoire was sequenced with immunoSEQ multiplex PCR; TCRdb's copy has only in-frame clones and lacks some. Altogether over a million clones are present, 98% to 99% being singletons, with the ten largest covering 0.36%. The TCR was taken from a man aged 30 to 39 in good health. The sequencing input was naive CD4+ T cells sorted from blood. Subset indicated: CD45RA+ positively selected. The chain joins TRBV29-1 to TRBJ2-1; weak D call: TRBD2 (6 bases). The chain's CDR3 is CSVGLANNEQFF. The CDR3 bases are TGCAGCGTTGGGCTAGCGAACAATGAGCAGTTCTTC.